These T cell receptor beta chains were read from a single sample in a study of T cells expressing NK-cell markers. TCRdb reanalyzed the 5' RACE reads and collapses them to one entry per CDR3 protein, without DNA. This sample's table has 400,000 to 450,000 distinct CDR3 sequences. Sequenced sample: blood T cells: a sorted CD56 or NKG2C T cell subset, CD4+ or CD8+ T cells, or bulk PBMC T cells (not recorded which). Source of these receptors: a woman aged 18 to 75 in good health. Both conserved end residues are part of each CDR3. The order of the fields is V gene, J gene, CDR3 protein.

V gene: TRBV12-3/TRBV12-4
J gene: TRBJ2-1
CDR3 protein: CASSTGQGTNEQFF

V gene: TRBV11-2
J gene: TRBJ2-1
CDR3 protein: CASSLTHGYNEQFF

V gene: TRBV5-1
J gene: TRBJ1-1
CDR3 protein: CASSSDRGRLNTEAFF

V gene: TRBV20-1
J gene: TRBJ2-7
CDR3 protein: CSARGAVRSYEQYF

V gene: TRBV4-3
J gene: TRBJ2-3
CDR3 protein: CASSLALAGNTDTQYF

V gene: TRBV11-1
J gene: TRBJ2-4
CDR3 protein: CASSSGVVEVPGKNIQYF

V gene: TRBV6-2/TRBV6-3
J gene: TRBJ2-1
CDR3 protein: CASSWPGQGVYNEQFF

V gene: TRBV7-2
J gene: TRBJ2-1
CDR3 protein: CASSKLAGGQFSEQFF

V gene: TRBV19
J gene: TRBJ1-5
CDR3 protein: CASSISTRGIGNQPQHF

V gene: TRBV6-5
J gene: TRBJ1-4
CDR3 protein: CASSYEGTNEKLFF

V gene: TRBV5-1
J gene: TRBJ1-1
CDR3 protein: CASGPLQGQGTEAFF

V gene: TRBV6-1
J gene: TRBJ1-2
CDR3 protein: CASRTGTGGNYGYTF

V gene: TRBV12-3/TRBV12-4
J gene: TRBJ2-1
CDR3 protein: CASSFGGPDYNEQFF

V gene: TRBV21-1
J gene: TRBJ2-7
CDR3 protein: CASSKFAEGQHEQYF